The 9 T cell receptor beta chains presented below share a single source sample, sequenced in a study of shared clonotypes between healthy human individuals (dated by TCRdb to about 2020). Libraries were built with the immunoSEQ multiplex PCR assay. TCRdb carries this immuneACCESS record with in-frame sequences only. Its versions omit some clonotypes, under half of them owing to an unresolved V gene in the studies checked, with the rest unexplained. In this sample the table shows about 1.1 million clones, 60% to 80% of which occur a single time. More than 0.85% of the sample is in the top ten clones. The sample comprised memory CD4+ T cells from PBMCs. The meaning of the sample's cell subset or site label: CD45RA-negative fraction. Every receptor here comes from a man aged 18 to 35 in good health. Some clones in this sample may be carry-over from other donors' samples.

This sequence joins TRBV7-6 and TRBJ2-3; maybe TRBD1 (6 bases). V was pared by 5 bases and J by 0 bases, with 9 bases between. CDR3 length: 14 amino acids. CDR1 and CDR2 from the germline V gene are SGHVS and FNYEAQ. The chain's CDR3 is CASSPGVSTDTQYF. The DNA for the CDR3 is TGTGCCAGCAGCCCAGGGGTTAGCACAGATACGCAGTATTTT. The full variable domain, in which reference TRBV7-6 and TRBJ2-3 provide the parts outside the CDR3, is GAGVSQSPRYKVTKRGQDVALRCDPISGHVSLYWYRQALGQGPEFLTYFNYEAQQDKSGLPNDRFSAERPEGSISTLTIQRTEQRDSAMYRCASSPGVSTDTQYFGPGTRLTVL.

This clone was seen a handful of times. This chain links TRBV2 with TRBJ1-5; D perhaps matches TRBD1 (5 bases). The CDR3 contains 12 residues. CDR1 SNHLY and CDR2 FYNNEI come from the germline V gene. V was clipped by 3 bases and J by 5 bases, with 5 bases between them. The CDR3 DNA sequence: TGTGCCAGCAGTGACAGGGATCAGCCCCAGCATTTT. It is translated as CASSDRDQPQHF.

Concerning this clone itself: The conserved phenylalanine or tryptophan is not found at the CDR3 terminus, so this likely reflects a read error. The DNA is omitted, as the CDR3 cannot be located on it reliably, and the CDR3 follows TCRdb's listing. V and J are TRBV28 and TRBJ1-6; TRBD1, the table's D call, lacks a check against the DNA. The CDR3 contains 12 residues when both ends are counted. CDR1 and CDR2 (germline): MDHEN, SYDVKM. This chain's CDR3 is CASSSFSGTGDI.

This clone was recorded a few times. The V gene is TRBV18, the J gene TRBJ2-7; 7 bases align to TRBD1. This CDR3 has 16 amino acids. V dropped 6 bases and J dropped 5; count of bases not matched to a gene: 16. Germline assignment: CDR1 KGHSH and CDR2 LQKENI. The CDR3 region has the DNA TGTGCCAGCTCGAGTACAGCAAGACAGGGACCCAACGAGCAGTACTTC. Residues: CASSSTARQGPNEQYF.

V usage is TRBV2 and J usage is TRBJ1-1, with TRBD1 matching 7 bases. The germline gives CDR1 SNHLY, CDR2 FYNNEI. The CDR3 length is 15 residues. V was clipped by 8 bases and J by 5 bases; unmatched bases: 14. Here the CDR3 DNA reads TGTGCCAGCGAGAAGGGGGCTCGGGGGAGGACTGAAGCTTTCTTT. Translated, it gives CASEKGARGRTEAFF.

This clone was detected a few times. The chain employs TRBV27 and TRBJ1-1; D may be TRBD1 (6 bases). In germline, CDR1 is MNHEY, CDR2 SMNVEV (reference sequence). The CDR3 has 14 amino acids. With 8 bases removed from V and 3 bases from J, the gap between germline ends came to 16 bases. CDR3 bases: TGTGCCAGCGGTTCCGTCGGGGGCGACACTGAAGCTTTCTTT. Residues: CASGSVGGDTEAFF.

CDR3 sequence reads: CASSPGTLSGEQFF. The CDR3 coding sequence is TGTGCCAGCAGTCCCGGGACACTTTCGGGCGAGCAGTTCTTC. This chain links TRBV7-2 with TRBJ2-1, with a tentative D call TRBD1 (6 bases). This CDR3 contains 14 residues. The germline V gene encodes CDR1 SGHTA and CDR2 FQGNSA. V was pared by 6 bases and J by 10 bases, with 19 bases between.

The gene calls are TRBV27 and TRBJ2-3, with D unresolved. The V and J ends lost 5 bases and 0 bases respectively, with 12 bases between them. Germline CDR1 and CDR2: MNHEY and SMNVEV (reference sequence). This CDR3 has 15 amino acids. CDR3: CASSLDGSSTDTQYF. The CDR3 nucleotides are TGTGCCAGCAGTCTGGACGGCAGTAGCACAGATACGCAGTATTTT.

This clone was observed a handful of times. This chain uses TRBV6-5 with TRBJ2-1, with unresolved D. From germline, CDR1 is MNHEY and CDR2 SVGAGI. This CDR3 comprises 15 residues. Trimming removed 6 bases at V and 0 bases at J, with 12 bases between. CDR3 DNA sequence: TGTGCCAGCAGCACCACAGTTAGCTCCTACAATGAGCAGTTCTTC. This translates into CASSTTVSSYNEQFF.